The T cell receptor beta chain under discussion was sequenced for a study of blood T cell repertoires in COVID-19. Study overall: The United States, Italy and Spain supplied acute and convalescent COVID-19 samples. From T cells, B-cell-depleted T cells, or PBMCs came the material, which was cDNA or gDNA.

Per the study methods: Amplification from reference gene primers served as the basis for estimated nucleated cell counts. TCRdb's copy holds only in-frame clones and misses some; the assay was immunoSEQ multiplex PCR. The D gene and trimming were derived from the DNA, and the V and J assignments and clone size from that table. The sample includes about 190,000 clones, around 80% of them seen just once. The germline gives CDR1 MNHEY, CDR2 SVGEGT. The J segment lost 4 bases and the V segment lost 5 bases, leaving 8 bases of the junction unmatched. The CDR3 spans 15 residues. Sample: peripheral blood. The receptor was derived from a man aged 30-40 years with active or convalescent COVID-19. The chain is built from TRBV6-2 or TRBV6-3 and TRBJ2-7; 10 bases map to TRBD1. In DNA form, the CDR3 reads TGTGCCAGCAGTGGCCGTGGGACAGGGGTATACGAGCAGTACTTC. Its translation is CASSGRGTGVYEQYF.